This T cell receptor (beta chain) was sequenced in a study of blood T cell repertoires in COVID-19 (dated by TCRdb to about 2020). About the investigation overall: Samples from collaborators originated in the United States, Italy and Spain and spanned both the acute and convalescent phases of COVID-19. The material from the prospective study consisted of cDNA or gDNA derived from T cells, B-cell-depleted T cells, or PBMCs. Where available, HLA class I and class II types were taken from metadata supplied by the sample provider and were not determined by assay-based typing. A freely available public database, intended as a resource for researchers studying the immune response to SARS-CoV-2, is where the repertoires were released. A de-identified subject ID, COVID-19 status, age in years and sex were almost always included in the sample metadata. The dataset comprised deeply sampled blood TCRbeta repertoires from subjects exposed to, actively infected with, or recovered from COVID-19. Samples were obtained from the ongoing ImmuneRACE study (first 160 participants) and from about 1,300 subjects provided by 6 global collaborators.

What the research found in general, with its limitations: How much clinical and demographic metadata was included differed by source and by participant, and the metadata was provided uncurated.

Whole blood was collected in K2EDTA tubes by collaborating institutions according to the institutions' own protocols. For TCRbeta analysis, collaborators shipped samples as frozen whole blood, isolated PBMCs, or DNA extracted from either of those sample types. Of note for this clone: Its antigen is currently not known. Base qualities are missing; no much larger clone stands one base away.

The immunoSEQ Assay, a bias-controlled multiplex PCR, was used to amplify TCRbeta CDR3 regions from genomic DNA. The authors' pipeline ran thus. The number of nucleated cells in each sample was estimated by amplification of reference gene primers within the assay. To quantify the absolute abundance of each unique TCRbeta CDR3 rearrangement, sequence reads were collapsed and filtered. For each sample, productive Simpson clonality was calculated as the square root of Simpson's diversity index across productive rearrangements. Drawn from immuneACCESS, this table holds only the in-frame rearrangements with V and J called that TCRdb kept. Clones are partly lost; checked studies trace under half to an unresolved V gene and leave the rest unexplained. The V and J calls and clone size come from that table; D and trimming were worked out from the DNA. The table for this sample lists around 210,000 clones; 65% to 90% of them were counted only once. Clones ranked in the top ten supply around 14% of the sample.

The germline ends are 6 bases apart after V is trimmed by 0 bases and J by 4 bases. From the cysteine up to the phenylalanine, the CDR3 has a length of 13 residues. Left in the record is the CDR3 DNA by itself, 39 bases read in frame from the first base. From a lookup of the germline V gene (reference sequence), CDR1 and CDR2 are SEHNR and FQNEAQ. The specimen sequenced was peripheral blood. This sequence was found in a human donor in a cohort sampled during active COVID-19. The rearranged chain carries TRBV7-9 and TRBJ1-1, with no reliable assignment of the D segment. The nucleotide sequence is given as TGTGCCAGCAGCTTAGCGACGGGCACTGAAGCTTTCTTT. Translated, this is CASSLATGTEAFF.